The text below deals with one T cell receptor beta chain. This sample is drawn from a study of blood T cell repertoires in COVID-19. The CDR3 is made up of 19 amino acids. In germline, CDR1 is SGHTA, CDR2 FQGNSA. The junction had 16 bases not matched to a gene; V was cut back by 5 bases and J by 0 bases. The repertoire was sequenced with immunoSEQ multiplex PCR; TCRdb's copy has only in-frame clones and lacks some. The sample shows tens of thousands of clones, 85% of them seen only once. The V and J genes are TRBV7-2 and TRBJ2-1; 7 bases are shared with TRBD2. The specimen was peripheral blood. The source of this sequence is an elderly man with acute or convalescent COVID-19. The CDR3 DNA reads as TGTGCCAGCAGCCGTCGAAATATTACTAGCGCCAGCTCCTACAATGAGCAGTTCTTC. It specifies CASSRRNITSASSYNEQFF.